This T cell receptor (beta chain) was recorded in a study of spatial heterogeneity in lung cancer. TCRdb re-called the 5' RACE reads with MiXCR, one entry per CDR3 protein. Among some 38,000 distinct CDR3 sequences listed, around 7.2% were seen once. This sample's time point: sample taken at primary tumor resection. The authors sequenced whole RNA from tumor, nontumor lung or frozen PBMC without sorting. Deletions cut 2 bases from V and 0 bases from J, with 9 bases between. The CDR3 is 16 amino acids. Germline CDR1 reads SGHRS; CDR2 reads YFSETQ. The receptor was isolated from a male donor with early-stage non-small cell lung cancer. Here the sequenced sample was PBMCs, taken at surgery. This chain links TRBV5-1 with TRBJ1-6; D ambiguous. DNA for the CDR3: TGCGCCAGCAGCTTCAGTAGGGACTCCTATAATTCACCCCTCCACTTT. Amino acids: CASSFSRDSYNSPLHF.